These T cell receptor beta chains were read from a single sample in a study of blood T cell repertoires in COVID-19. The table came from immunoSEQ multiplex PCR; TCRdb's copy has only in-frame clones and leaves some out. The table includes over 100,000 clones, approximately 86% detected once. Source material: peripheral blood. The receptor source for this set is a man aged 40-50 years with acute or convalescent COVID-19. Both conserved end residues are part of each CDR3. D genes are given only for firm matches. Some rows mark clone size as missing; the rest say once, few, many or name a class of expanded clone.

clone size	V gene	J gene	D gene	CDR3 length	CDR3 DNA	CDR3 protein
NA	TRBV4-1	TRBJ1-2	NA	15	TGCGCCAGCAGCCAAGATGGGCAAGAGATCTATGGCTACACCTTC	CASSQDGQEIYGYTF
NA	TRBV7-2	TRBJ1-6	TRBD1	19	TGTGCCAGCAGCTTAAGCGGACCCAAAATGGCAGGGGGAAATTCACCCCTCCACTTT	CASSLSGPKMAGGNSPLHF
NA	TRBV7-9	TRBJ2-2	TRBD2	16	TGTGCCAGCAGCCCAACTAGCGGGGGGTCTCCCGGGGAGCTGTTTTTT	CASSPTSGGSPGELFF
NA	TRBV7-7	TRBJ2-1	NA	16	TGTGCCTGCGGGGGGGACAGGGGACTACCCTACAATGAGCAGTTCTTC	CACGGDRGLPYNEQFF
few	TRBV5-1	TRBJ2-7	TRBD2	17	TGCGCCAGCAGCTCTCTAATGACTAGCGGGAGCTTCGACGAGCAGTACTTC	CASSSLMTSGSFDEQYF
NA	TRBV5-4	TRBJ1-2	TRBD1	15	TGTGCCAGCAGCACCCCCGGACAGGGGGCGCTTGGCTACACCTTC	CASSTPGQGALGYTF
once	TRBV28	TRBJ1-3	NA	11	TGTGCCACGTATCAGGAAAACACCATATATTTT	CATYQENTIYF
NA	TRBV3-1/TRBV3-2	TRBJ1-1	TRBD1	16	TGTGCCAGCAGCCCCAGGACAGGGAACGACGACACTGAAGCTTTCTTT	CASSPRTGNDDTEAFF
once	TRBV29-1	TRBJ1-1	TRBD1	12	TGCAGCGTTACCCAGGGGGCCACTGAAGCTTTCTTT	CSVTQGATEAFF
NA	TRBV12-5	TRBJ1-3	TRBD1	13	TGTGCTAGTGGGTCAGGGGGGGGAAACACCATATATTTT	CASGSGGGNTIYF
NA	TRBV4-3	TRBJ1-1	NA	14	TGCGCCAGCAGCCAAGATTGGCGGGGAACTGAAGCTTTCTTT	CASSQDWRGTEAFF
NA	TRBV12-3/TRBV12-4	TRBJ1-2	NA	13	TGTGCCAGCAGTCAGGACAGATTCGGTGGCTACACCTTC	CASSQDRFGGYTF
NA	TRBV7-2	TRBJ2-3	NA	15	TGTGCCAGCAGCTTAGTCCGGGGGAACACAGATACGCAGTATTTT	CASSLVRGNTDTQYF
NA	TRBV19	TRBJ1-6	NA	15	TGTGCCAGTGGAGGACAGTCGCTCTGGTATTCACCCCTCCACTTT	CASGGQSLWYSPLHF
NA	TRBV5-4	TRBJ2-1	TRBD2	16	TGTGCCAGCAGCCTCGGGACTAGCAGCTCCTACAATGAGCAGTTCTTC	CASSLGTSSSYNEQFF
NA	TRBV29-1	TRBJ2-1	NA	11	TGCAGCGTTGAAGTGGCCGGAGGGCCGTTCTTC	CSVEVAGGPFF
NA	TRBV9	TRBJ2-5	TRBD1	15	TGTGCCAGCAGCCACCGACAGGGGCAGGGAGAGACCCAGTACTTC	CASSHRQGQGETQYF
NA	TRBV18	TRBJ1-1	NA	15	TGTGCCAGCTCACCCCCGGGGTCATCGAACACTGAAGCTTTCTTT	CASSPPGSSNTEAFF
NA	TRBV21-1	TRBJ1-1	NA	15	TGTGCCAGCAGCAAAGAACCCCACAGTCCTACTGAAGCTTTCTTT	CASSKEPHSPTEAFF
NA	TRBV7-8	TRBJ1-1	NA	14	TGTGCCAGCAGCTTGGGAGAGGTCAGCGGTGAAGCTTTCTTT	CASSLGEVSGEAFF
few	TRBV12-3/TRBV12-4	TRBJ1-1	NA	12	TGTGCCAGCAGCCGAACCGTTCGCGGAGCTTTCTTT	CASSRTVRGAFF
NA	TRBV7-3	TRBJ2-7	NA	15	TGTGCCACACGTTCAGCGGGCAAACGGCCCTACGAGCAGTACTTC	CATRSAGKRPYEQYF
NA	TRBV30	TRBJ1-2	NA	14	TGTGCCTGGAGTCTAGGGCAGGGAGGTGGTGGCTACACCTTC	CAWSLGQGGGGYTF
NA	TRBV5-5	TRBJ1-1	NA	12	TGTGCCAGCAGCTCGACAGAGGTTGAAGCTTTCTTT	CASSSTEVEAFF